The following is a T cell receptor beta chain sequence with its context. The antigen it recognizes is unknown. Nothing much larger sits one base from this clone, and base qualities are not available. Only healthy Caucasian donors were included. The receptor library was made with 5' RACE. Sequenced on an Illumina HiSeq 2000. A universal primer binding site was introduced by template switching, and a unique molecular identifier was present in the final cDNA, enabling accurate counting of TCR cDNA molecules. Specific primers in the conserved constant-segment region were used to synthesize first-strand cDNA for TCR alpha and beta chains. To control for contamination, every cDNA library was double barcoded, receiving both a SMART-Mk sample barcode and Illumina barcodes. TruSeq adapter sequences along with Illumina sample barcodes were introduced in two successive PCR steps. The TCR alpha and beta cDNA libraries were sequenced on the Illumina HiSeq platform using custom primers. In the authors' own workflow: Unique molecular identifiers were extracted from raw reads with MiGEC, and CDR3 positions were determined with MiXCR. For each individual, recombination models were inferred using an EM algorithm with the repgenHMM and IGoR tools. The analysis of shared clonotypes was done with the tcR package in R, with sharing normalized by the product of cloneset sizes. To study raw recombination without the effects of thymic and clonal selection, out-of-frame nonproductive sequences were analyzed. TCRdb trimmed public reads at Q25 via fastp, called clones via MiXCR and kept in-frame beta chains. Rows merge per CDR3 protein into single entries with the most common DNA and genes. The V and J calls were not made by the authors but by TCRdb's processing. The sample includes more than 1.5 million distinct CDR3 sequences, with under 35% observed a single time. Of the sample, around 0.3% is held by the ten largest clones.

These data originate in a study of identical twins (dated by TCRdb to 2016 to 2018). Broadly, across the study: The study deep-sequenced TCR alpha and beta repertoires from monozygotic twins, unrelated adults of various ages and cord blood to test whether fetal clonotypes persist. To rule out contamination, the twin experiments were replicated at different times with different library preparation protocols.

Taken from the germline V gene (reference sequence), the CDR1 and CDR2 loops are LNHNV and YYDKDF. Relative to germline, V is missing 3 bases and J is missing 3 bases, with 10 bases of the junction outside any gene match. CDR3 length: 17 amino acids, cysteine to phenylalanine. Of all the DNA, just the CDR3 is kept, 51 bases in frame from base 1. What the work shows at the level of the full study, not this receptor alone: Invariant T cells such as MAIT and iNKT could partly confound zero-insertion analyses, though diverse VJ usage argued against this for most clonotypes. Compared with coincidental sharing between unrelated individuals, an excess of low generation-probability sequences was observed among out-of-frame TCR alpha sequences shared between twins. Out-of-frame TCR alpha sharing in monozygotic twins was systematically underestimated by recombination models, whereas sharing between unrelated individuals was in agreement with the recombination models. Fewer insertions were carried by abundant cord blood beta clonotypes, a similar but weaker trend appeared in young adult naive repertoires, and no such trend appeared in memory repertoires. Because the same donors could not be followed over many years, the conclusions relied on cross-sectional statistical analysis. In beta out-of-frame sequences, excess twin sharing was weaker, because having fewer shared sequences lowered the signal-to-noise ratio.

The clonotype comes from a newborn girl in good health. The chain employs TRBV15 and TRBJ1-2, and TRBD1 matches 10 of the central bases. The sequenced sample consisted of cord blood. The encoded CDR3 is CATSSDRGPSNYYGYTF. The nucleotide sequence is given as TGTGCCACCAGCAGTGACAGGGGGCCTTCTAATTACTATGGCTACACCTTC.